The 21 T cell receptor beta chains below were found in one sample sequenced in a study of siplizumab effects on memory and regulatory T cells. Assay: immunoSEQ multiplex PCR; the TCRdb copy retains only in-frame clones and omits some. The table records 75,000 to 100,000 clones, around 94% of them present only once. The sequenced sample was non-Treg CD4+ T cells sorted from blood. These receptors were collected from a human donor in good health.

The chain carries TRBV5-4 and TRBJ1-4; TRBD1 matches at 9 bases. Germline loops: CDR1 SGHNT, CDR2 YYREEE (reference sequence). CDR3 length: 17 amino acids. J was trimmed by 8 bases and V by 4 bases; bases with no gene match: 15. CDR3 amino acids: CASSRGQGTWFGEKLFF. CDR3 DNA sequence: TGTGCCAGCAGCAGAGGACAGGGGACTTGGTTTGGGGAAAAACTGTTTTTT.

The chain couples TRBV27 to TRBJ1-2, with a weak D call TRBD1 (5 bases). The CDR3 length is 16 residues. V lost 0 bases and J 8 bases, leaving 19 bases between the germline ends. CDR1 is MNHEY, CDR2 SMNVEV, per germline (reference sequence). The DNA of the CDR3 is TGTGCCAGCAGTTTATCACCCCGCCCCGGGGGTGGCGGCTACACCTTC. Its protein product is CASSLSPRPGGGGYTF.

Written as DNA, the CDR3 is TGTGCCAGCAGTGAATCTGCGACTAGCGGGAGGCAAATCCGCTACGAGCAGTACTTC. Translation: CASSESATSGRQIRYEQYF. This sequence joins TRBV6-1 and TRBJ2-7, with 13 bases fitting TRBD2. The CDR3 contains 19 residues. Per the germline V gene, CDR1 is MNHNS and CDR2 is SASEGT. The V and J ends lost 2 bases and 3 bases, in that order; junction bases with no gene match: 13.

This clone has just one count. The chain is built from TRBV2 and TRBJ1-2; TRBD1 aligns across 7 bases. The CDR3 spans 15 residues. CDR1 SNHLY and CDR2 FYNNEI come from the germline V gene. V dropped 8 bases and J dropped 4; count of bases not matched to a gene: 13. This CDR3 reads CASSSGQAILYGYTF. CDR3 coding DNA: TGTGCCAGCTCTAGCGGACAGGCCATCCTCTATGGCTACACCTTC. Full variable domain (rest looked up from reference TRBV2 and TRBJ1-2): EPEVTQTPSHQVTQMGQEVILRCVPISNHLYFYWYRQILGQKVEFLVSFYNNEISEKSEIFDDQFSVERPDGSNFTLKIRSTKLEDSAMYFCASSSGQAILYGYTFGSGTRLTVV.

V usage is TRBV4-1 and J usage is TRBJ2-7, with D possibly TRBD1 on 6 matching bases. Looked up from germline, CDR1 is MGHRA and CDR2 is YSYEKL. V dropped 4 bases and J dropped 5 bases, with 18 bases sitting between them. The CDR3 runs 15 residues. CDR3 in amino acids: CASSRTPQGTDEQYF. The CDR3 nucleotides are TGCGCCAGCAGCCGAACGCCACAGGGAACGGACGAGCAGTACTTC.

The chain couples TRBV5-6 to TRBJ2-7; D uncertain. Germline V gene sequence: CDR1 SGHDT, CDR2 YYEEEE. The CDR3 has 12 residues. The V end was cut by 1 base, the J end by 3 bases, with 5 bases between. CDR3 sequence reads: CASSLPGYEQYF. The CDR3 bases are TGTGCCAGCAGCTTGCCAGGCTACGAGCAGTACTTC.

The chain combines TRBV2 with TRBJ2-1; the match to TRBD2 covers 10 bases. Germline V gene lookup returns CDR1 SNHLY and CDR2 FYNNEI. The ends lost 3 bases at V and 6 bases at J; junction bases unmatched: 17. The CDR3 spans 19 residues. This chain's CDR3 is CASSDPGSSGGWPPNEQFF. The CDR3 bases are TGTGCCAGCAGTGACCCGGGATCTAGCGGGGGATGGCCCCCCAATGAGCAGTTCTTC.

The chain joins TRBV18 to TRBJ2-7; D is unclear. The CDR3 spans 14 residues. Germline CDR1 is KGHSH and CDR2 is LQKENI. Deletions cut 5 bases from V and 3 bases from J, with 14 bases between. CDR3 in amino acids: CASSLTNPHYEQYF. CDR3 nucleotide sequence: TGTGCCAGCTCATTGACCAATCCGCACTACGAGCAGTACTTC.

The chain is built from TRBV29-1 and TRBJ2-4; no definite D call. Germline V gene data show CDR1 as SQVTM and CDR2 as ANQGSEA. The V gene lost 4 bases and the J gene lost 2 bases, with 12 bases spanning the gap. The CDR3 runs to 14 residues. CDR3 amino acids: CSVVMRQPKNIQYF. CDR3 nucleotides: TGCAGCGTTGTAATGCGTCAGCCCAAAAACATTCAGTACTTC.

This chain links TRBV9 with TRBJ2-1, with TRBD1 identical over 7 bases. V dropped 4 bases and J dropped 5; count of bases not matched to a gene: 12. CDR1 and CDR2 from the germline V gene are SGDLS and YYNGEE. The CDR3 consists of 16 residues. CDR3 residues: CASSPKTGYADNEQFF. The CDR3 DNA reads as TGTGCCAGCAGCCCAAAGACAGGGTACGCCGACAATGAGCAGTTCTTC.

The chain joins TRBV4-1 to TRBJ1-4; D might be TRBD1 (6 bases). CDR1 and CDR2 from the germline V gene are MGHRA and YSYEKL. The CDR3 runs to 16 residues. Between the trimmed V and J ends, which lost 4 bases and 1 base, there was a span of 13 bases. This CDR3 is CASSPSGVETNEKLFF. The CDR3 DNA sequence: TGCGCCAGCAGCCCATCAGGGGTCGAAACTAATGAAAAACTGTTTTTT.

The chain links TRBV7-7 to TRBJ2-3, with D possibly being TRBD2 (7 bases). The V gene's germline CDR1 is SSHAT and CDR2 FNYEAQ (reference sequence). The CDR3 has 15 amino acids. Trimming cost V 5 bases and J 6 bases, with 18 bases left between them. In DNA form, the CDR3 reads TGTGCCAGCAGCCCACGAAGCGGGACATTCGATACGCAGTATTTT. Residues: CASSPRSGTFDTQYF.

The chain recombines TRBV10-2 with TRBJ1-1; no reliable D call. V shed 3 bases and J shed 1 base, with 15 bases lying between them. Germline values: CDR1 WSHSY, CDR2 SAAADI. This CDR3 contains 16 residues. The chain's CDR3 is CASSEVRATRNTEAFF. CDR3 sequence (DNA): TGCGCCAGCAGTGAAGTAAGGGCCACCCGGAACACTGAAGCTTTCTTT.

The genes are TRBV18 and TRBJ2-2; a weak D match, TRBD1 (6 bases). V gave up 2 bases and J gave up 6 bases, with 13 bases separating them. Germline CDR1 reads KGHSH; CDR2 reads LQKENI. The CDR3 extends over 15 amino acids. The CDR3 sequence is CASSPTGRSAGELFF. The DNA for the CDR3 is TGTGCCAGCTCACCAACAGGGCGTTCAGCCGGGGAGCTGTTTTTT.

The V call is TRBV5-1, the J call TRBJ2-3; no definite D call. The CDR3 contains 15 residues. The V end lost 0 bases, the J end lost 3 bases, and 11 bases lay between the germline ends. The germline CDR1 and CDR2 sequences are SGHRS and YFSETQ. CDR3 sequence (DNA): TGCGCCAGCAGCTTGGCCCTGGGATTTACAGATACGCAGTATTTT. It yields the protein CASSLALGFTDTQYF. Full variable domain (remainder filled in from reference TRBV5-1 and TRBJ2-3): KAGVTQTPRYLIKTRGQQVTLSCSPISGHRSVSWYQQTPGQGLQFLFEYFSETQRNKGNFPGRFSGRQFSNSRSEMNVSTLELGDSALYLCASSLALGFTDTQYFGPGTRLTVL.

The V gene is TRBV2, the J gene TRBJ1-5; 7 bases are shared with TRBD1. Germline trimming cut 6 bases from V and 1 base from J; bases unmatched to any gene: 6. The CDR3 loop spans 15 amino acids. Germline lookup yields CDR1 SNHLY and CDR2 FYNNEI. CDR3 protein: CASRGGTVSNQPQHF. CDR3 nucleotide sequence: TGTGCCAGCAGGGGGGGGACAGTAAGCAATCAGCCCCAGCATTTT.

V and J are TRBV18 and TRBJ2-1; 8 nucleotides line up with TRBD2. CDR1 is KGHSH and CDR2 is LQKENI in the germline V gene. The ends lost 1 base at V and 9 bases at J; junction bases unmatched: 8. The CDR3 spans 15 residues. The CDR3 region has the DNA TGTGCCAGCTCACCACTTAGCGGGGAACGGGGTGAGCAGTTCTTC. This translates into CASSPLSGERGEQFF.

The rearrangement joins TRBV6-5 to TRBJ2-3; D possibly uses TRBD1 or TRBD2 (6 bases each). Germline V gene lookup returns CDR1 MNHEY and CDR2 SVGAGI. This CDR3 spans 15 amino acids. The V and J ends lost 2 bases and 3 bases respectively, with 12 bases between them. The DNA for the CDR3 is TGTGCCAGCAGTTACGGGGGGCCTGGGACAGATACGCAGTATTTT. Protein product: CASSYGGPGTDTQYF.

V usage is TRBV29-1 and J usage is TRBJ2-7; no reliable D call. CDR1 is SQVTM, CDR2 ANQGSEA, per germline. V was pared by 1 base and J by 0 bases, with 10 bases between. The CDR3 is 14 residues long. The CDR3 loop reads CSVEGVSSSYEQYF. DNA of the CDR3: TGCAGCGTTGAAGGGGTCAGTTCCTCCTACGAGCAGTACTTC.

V gene TRBV5-6 combines with J gene TRBJ2-7; 16 nucleotides agree with TRBD2. Germline CDR1 reads SGHDT; CDR2 reads YYEEEE. The CDR3 extends over 17 amino acids. With V trimmed by 3 bases and J by 5 bases, 8 bases remained unmatched. The CDR3 DNA reads as TGTGCCAGCAGCTCGGGACTAGCGGGAGGGCCGCTAAACGAGCAGTACTTC. Amino acid sequence: CASSSGLAGGPLNEQYF.

The chain recombines TRBV2 with TRBJ1-5; 7 bases line up with TRBD1. The CDR3 spans 14 residues. The junction had 6 bases not matched to a gene; V was cut back by 6 bases and J by 4 bases. The germline gives CDR1 SNHLY, CDR2 FYNNEI. The DNA for the CDR3 is TGTGCCAGCAGCTTGACAGGGAGGAATCAGCCCCAGCATTTT. As protein: CASSLTGRNQPQHF.